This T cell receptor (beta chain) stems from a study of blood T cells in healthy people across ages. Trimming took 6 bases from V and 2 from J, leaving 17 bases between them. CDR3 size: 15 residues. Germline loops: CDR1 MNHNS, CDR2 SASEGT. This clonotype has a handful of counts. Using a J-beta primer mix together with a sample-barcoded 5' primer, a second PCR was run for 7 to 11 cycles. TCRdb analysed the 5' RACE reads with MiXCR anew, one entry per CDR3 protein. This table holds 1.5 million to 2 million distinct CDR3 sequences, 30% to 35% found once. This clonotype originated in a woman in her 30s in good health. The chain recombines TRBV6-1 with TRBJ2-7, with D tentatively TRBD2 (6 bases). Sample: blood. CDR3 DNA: TGTGCCAGCAGGCTAAGCGGTGGGAGGACCTACGAGCAGTACTTC. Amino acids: CASRLSGGRTYEQYF.